Listed here are 18 T cell receptor beta chains from one sample, sequenced in a study of blood T cell repertoires in COVID-19. Only in-frame clones appear in the TCRdb table, and some are missing; sequencing was by immunoSEQ multiplex PCR. The profile shows around 220,000 clones, around 80% of them singletons. The sequenced sample was peripheral blood. The receptors shown here come from a human donor in a cohort sampled during active COVID-19.

The DNA for the CDR3 is TGTGCCAGCAGTTTACCGATTGACAGACCCTACGAGCAGTACTTC. The encoded protein is CASSLPIDRPYEQYF. The chain is built from TRBV6-2 or TRBV6-3 and TRBJ2-7; D possibly corresponds to TRBD1 (5 bases). The CDR3 has 15 residues. Deletions cut 4 bases from V and 2 bases from J, with 15 bases between. Per germline, CDR1 MNHEY and CDR2 SVGEGT.

This clone turned up a few times. The rearrangement links TRBV2 to TRBJ2-7; D remains unclear. Trimming removed 3 bases from V and 2 bases from J, with 14 bases in between. This CDR3 has 15 amino acids. Per germline, CDR1 SNHLY and CDR2 FYNNEI. CDR3: CASSEARHRTYEQYF. CDR3 DNA: TGTGCCAGCAGTGAGGCGAGACACCGGACCTACGAGCAGTACTTC.

The chain is built from TRBV30 and TRBJ1-5; D is unclear. This CDR3 has 13 amino acids. V shed 2 bases and J shed 7 bases, with 12 bases lying between them. Germline-derived CDR1 and CDR2 are GTSNPN and SVGIG (reference sequence). The CDR3 coding sequence is TGTGCCTGGAGTCTGGGCCTGGCGCAGCCCCAGCATTTT. Translation gives CAWSLGLAQPQHF.

V usage is TRBV5-1 and J usage is TRBJ2-5, with TRBD2 as a possible D gene (5 bases). The germline V gene encodes CDR1 SGHRS and CDR2 YFSETQ. The CDR3 extends over 11 amino acids. Trimming left V 5 bases short and J 3 bases short, with 5 bases between. This CDR3 reads CASRREETQYF. As DNA, the CDR3 is TGCGCCAGCAGGCGGGAAGAGACCCAGTACTTC.

The CDR3 DNA follows: TGTGCCAGCAGTCCCCAGGGGAACACTGAAGCTTTCTTT. It yields the protein CASSPQGNTEAFF. The rearrangement uses TRBV27 and TRBJ1-1; the D gene is possibly TRBD1 (5 bases). V lost 5 bases to trimming and J lost 1 base, with 8 bases between them. This CDR3 region has 13 residues. Germline values: CDR1 MNHEY, CDR2 SMNVEV (reference sequence).

The CDR3 bases are TGCAGTGCTATGCCGGTTTTTGAAGCTTTCTTT. This encodes CSAMPVFEAFF. This chain connects TRBV20-1 to TRBJ1-1; D is ambiguous. Looked up from germline, CDR1 is DFQATT and CDR2 is SNEGSKA (reference sequence). The CDR3 runs to 11 residues. V was shortened by 4 bases and J by 7 bases, with 10 bases between the two germline ends.

This chain connects TRBV19 to TRBJ2-6, with TRBD2 matching over 11 bases. CDR1 is LNHDA, CDR2 SQIVND, per germline (reference sequence). V gave up 6 bases and J gave up 4 bases; unmatched junction bases: 8. The CDR3 spans 17 residues. This chain's CDR3 is CASSPPGLAAGANVLTF. As DNA, the CDR3 is TGTGCCAGTAGCCCGCCGGGACTAGCGGCCGGGGCCAACGTCCTGACTTTC. Variable domain in full (rest from reference TRBV19 and TRBJ2-6): DGGITQSPKYLFRKEGQNVTLSCEQNLNHDAMYWYRQDPGQGLRLIYYSQIVNDFQKGDIAEGYSVSREKKESFPLTVTSAQKNPTAFYLCASSPPGLAAGANVLTFGAGSRLTVL.

The chain couples TRBV12-5 to TRBJ1-2, with no clear D. Trimming cost V 6 bases and J 8 bases, with 16 bases left between them. The germline V gene encodes CDR1 LGHNT and CDR2 FRNRAP. The CDR3 is 13 amino acids. The CDR3 protein is CASGPRREGGYTF. CDR3 sequence (DNA): TGTGCTAGTGGACCCCGACGGGAAGGGGGCTACACCTTC.

V is TRBV7-9 and J is TRBJ1-4; TRBD1 agrees at 9 bases. The V gene's germline CDR1 is SEHNR and CDR2 FQNEAQ (reference sequence). The CDR3 is 17 residues long. Trimming took 3 bases from V and 2 from J; bases not matched to a gene: 7. The CDR3 spells CASSFSRDRVTNEKLFF. The CDR3 DNA is TGTGCCAGCAGCTTCTCCCGGGACAGGGTCACTAATGAAAAACTGTTTTTT. Using reference TRBV7-9 and TRBJ1-4 for the parts outside the CDR3, the full variable domain is DTGVSQNPRHKITKRGQNVTFRCDPISEHNRLYWYRQTLGQGPEFLTYFQNEAQLEKSRLLSDRFSAERPKGSFSTLEIQRTEQGDSAMYLCASSFSRDRVTNEKLFFGSGTQLSVL.

The V gene is TRBV28, the J gene TRBJ1-5; possibly TRBD1 for D (5 bases). This CDR3 has 15 amino acids. V was trimmed by 4 bases and J by 7 bases, leaving 17 bases between them. From germline, CDR1 is MDHEN and CDR2 SYDVKM. CDR3 sequence reads: CASSSNQGVHQPQHF. Here the CDR3 DNA reads TGTGCCAGCAGTTCAAACCAGGGTGTTCACCAGCCCCAGCATTTT.

CDR3 loop: CASNTGQGAYEQYF. In nucleotides, the CDR3 is TGTGCCAGCAATACCGGGCAGGGGGCGTACGAGCAGTACTTC. The chain couples TRBV6-6 to TRBJ2-7, with 8 bases fitting TRBD1. Losses at the gene ends were 7 bases for V and 4 bases for J; bases not matched to a gene: 9. The germline V gene encodes CDR1 MNHNY and CDR2 SVGAGI (reference sequence). This CDR3 spans 14 amino acids.

The rearrangement joins TRBV6-5 to TRBJ2-7; D is perhaps TRBD1 (5 bases). The V end lost 4 bases, the J end lost 3 bases, and 16 bases lay between the germline ends. From germline, CDR1 is MNHEY and CDR2 SVGAGI. The CDR3 contains 15 residues. The CDR3 DNA reads as TGTGCCAGCAGTTCCCCGACGACAGAAATCTACGAGCAGTACTTC. This sequence encodes CASSSPTTEIYEQYF.

The chain uses TRBV28 and TRBJ2-7; a weak D match, TRBD2 (7 bases). Per germline, CDR1 MDHEN and CDR2 SYDVKM. V lost 6 bases and J 2 bases, leaving 20 bases between the germline ends. This CDR3 is built from 16 residues. DNA of the CDR3: TGTGCCAGCAGCCTAGTAACGGGGGGCACCCCCTACGAGCAGTACTTC. Encoded protein: CASSLVTGGTPYEQYF.

This clone was counted at least ten times. J is TRBJ2-7 and V is TRBV27, with 7 bases fitting TRBD2. The CDR3 consists of 14 residues. V trimming: 2 bases; J trimming: 5 bases; junction bases outside the gene matches: 6. Looked up from germline, CDR1 is MNHEY and CDR2 is SMNVEV (reference sequence). As DNA, the CDR3 is TGTGCCAGCAGTTTAAGGGAGGGGAGGGACGAGCAGTACTTC. Its translation is CASSLREGRDEQYF.

The CDR3 loop reads CASSYQGRGYGYTF. The CDR3 region has the DNA TGTGCCAGCAGTTACCAGGGGAGGGGGTATGGCTACACCTTC. V usage is TRBV6-2 or TRBV6-3 and J usage is TRBJ1-2, with D possibly being TRBD1 (6 bases). Deletions cut 2 bases from V and 5 bases from J, with 12 bases between. Germline V lookup: CDR1 MNHEY, CDR2 SVGEGT. This CDR3 spans 14 amino acids.

In its sample, this clone ranks as medium-sized (0.01 to 0.1%). The gene calls are TRBV27 and TRBJ2-7, with 8 nucleotides matching TRBD1. The CDR3 consists of 16 residues. Unmatched junction bases numbered 9, after V lost 3 bases and J lost 2 bases. The germline CDR1 and CDR2 sequences are MNHEY and SMNVEV (reference sequence). CDR3 amino acids: CASSFPDRVGTYEQYF. CDR3 in DNA: TGTGCCAGCAGTTTCCCGGACAGGGTGGGTACCTACGAGCAGTACTTC.

This sequence joins TRBV4-2 and TRBJ2-7; 10 bases are a match to TRBD2. J lost 2 bases, V lost 0 bases, and 4 bases had no gene match. Germline CDR1 and CDR2: LGHNA and YNFKEQ. CDR3 size: 16 residues. CDR3 sequence: CASSQDGTSGAYEQYF. CDR3 DNA: TGTGCCAGCAGCCAAGATGGAACTAGCGGGGCCTACGAGCAGTACTTC.

Here the CDR3 reads CASSPFGSSTDTQYF. The CDR3 DNA follows: TGTGCCAGCAGCCCTTTCGGGAGTAGCACAGATACGCAGTATTTT. This chain links TRBV7-9 with TRBJ2-3; TRBD2 is a possible D gene (6 bases). Germline V gene sequence: CDR1 SEHNR, CDR2 FQNEAQ (reference sequence). Trimming removed 5 bases from V and 0 bases from J, with 12 bases in between. This CDR3 comprises 15 residues. Full variable domain (outside the CDR3, taken from reference TRBV7-9 and TRBJ2-3): DTGVSQNPRHKITKRGQNVTFRCDPISEHNRLYWYRQTLGQGPEFLTYFQNEAQLEKSRLLSDRFSAERPKGSFSTLEIQRTEQGDSAMYLCASSPFGSSTDTQYFGPGTRLTVL.